This T cell receptor beta chain was sequenced in a study of blood T cell repertoires in COVID-19. Study context: The study drew acute and convalescent COVID-19 samples from the United States, Italy and Spain.

Per the original data handling: Reference gene primers were amplified, and this amplification served to estimate nucleated cell counts. Measured with immunoSEQ multiplex PCR; TCRdb has only the in-frame clones, and not every one. V and J calls and clone size follow that table, whereas D and trimming were derived from the DNA. The sample contains about 250,000 clones, about 88% of which appear only once. The CDR3 is 13 amino acids. Per germline, CDR1 MNHEY and CDR2 SVGAGI. The V and J ends lost 7 bases and 5 bases, in that order; junction bases with no gene match: 6. Enrollees, about 18 to 95 years old, lived in some 24 US areas. Within 2 weeks before study entry, exposed participants met a COVID-19 case.

J is TRBJ2-7 and V is TRBV6-5; 9 bases map to TRBD1. Material: PBMCs or T cells enriched from blood (not recorded which). This receptor was obtained from a woman aged 50 to 60 who had been exposed to COVID-19. The CDR3 protein is CASIGTGWHEQYF. The CDR3 DNA follows: TGTGCCAGCATCGGGACAGGGTGGCACGAGCAGTACTTC.